These 10 T cell receptor beta chains came from one sample sequenced in a study of T cells in Graves' hyperthyroidism and ophthalmopathy. Amplified TCR beta CDR3 regions came from RNA transcripts. HTBI primers were the set used in a first-round RT-PCR of the TCR CDR3. TCRdb re-called the multiplex PCR reads with MiXCR, one entry per CDR3 protein. There are about 180,000 distinct CDR3 sequences in the sample; over 15% occur only once, and approximately 28% lies in the top ten. The sample comprised blood. The receptors stem from a woman between 50 and 59 years old with Graves' hyperthyroidism.

This clonotype was seen many times. This chain connects TRBV4-1 to TRBJ2-3, with a weak D call TRBD2 (6 bases). The CDR3 spans 14 residues. The germline V gene encodes CDR1 MGHRA and CDR2 YSYEKL. Trimming took 4 bases from V and 3 from J, leaving 11 bases between them. The CDR3 DNA follows: TGCGCCAGCAGCCTCGGGGCGGGAACAGATACGCAGTATTTT. Its protein product is CASSLGAGTDTQYF.

This clonotype occurred many times. The rearrangement uses TRBV13 and TRBJ1-2; TRBD1 is a possible D gene (5 bases). The CDR3 is 15 amino acids. Trimming took off 5 bases at V and 7 bases at J, with 20 bases between the two ends. CDR1 and CDR2 from the germline V gene are PRHDT and FYEKMQ (reference sequence). As DNA, the CDR3 is TGTGCCAGCAGCACGCAGGGAGGGCTGCGCGGTGGCTACACCTTC. Residues: CASSTQGGLRGGYTF. The full variable domain, completed using reference TRBV13 and TRBJ1-2, is AAGVIQSPRHLIKEKRETATLKCYPIPRHDTVYWYQQGPGQDPQFLISFYEKMQSDKGSIPDRFSAQQFSDYHSELNMSSLELGDSALYFCASSTQGGLRGGYTFGSGTRLTVV.

The J gene is TRBJ1-2, the V gene TRBV29-1; D is undetermined. The V gene lost 4 bases and the J gene lost 7 bases, with 13 bases spanning the gap. The CDR3 runs 12 residues. Germline V gene sequence: CDR1 SQVTM, CDR2 ANQGSEA. The CDR3 here is CSVVQSFPGYTF. DNA for the CDR3: TGCAGCGTTGTGCAGTCCTTTCCTGGCTACACCTTC.

Many counts were recorded for this clonotype. The gene calls are TRBV6-1 and TRBJ2-7; D assignment may be TRBD1 or TRBD2 (5 bases each). Trimming left V 7 bases short and J 2 bases short, with 18 bases between. The germline gives CDR1 MNHNS, CDR2 SASEGT. The CDR3 extends over 15 amino acids. The CDR3 bases are TGTGCCAGCAAACTCGACGGGACCGTTGCCTACGAGCAGTACTTC. Amino acid sequence: CASKLDGTVAYEQYF.

In this sample, this clonotype turned up many times. V is TRBV7-9 and J is TRBJ2-5, with TRBD1 matching 8 bases. Germline V gives CDR1 SEHNR, CDR2 FQNEAQ (reference sequence). The CDR3 is 15 residues long. V lost 4 bases to trimming and J lost 5 bases; unmatched junction nucleotides: 9. CDR3 amino acids: CASSSRDRLLETQYF. CDR3 nucleotides: TGTGCCAGCAGCTCCCGGGACAGGCTCTTGGAGACCCAGTACTTC.

This clonotype has a count of ten or more. V and J are TRBV6-1 and TRBJ1-1, with no clear D. Germline V gene sequence: CDR1 MNHNS, CDR2 SASEGT. Trimming cost V 4 bases and J 4 bases, with 7 bases left between them. CDR3 size: 12 residues. CDR3 residues: CASSGEFTEAFF. CDR3 coding DNA: TGTGCCAGCAGTGGAGAATTCACTGAAGCTTTCTTT.

This clonotype was counted at least ten times. CDR3 residues: CASRPRQGDFGEQFF. CDR3 sequence (DNA): TGCGCCAGCAGACCAAGACAGGGGGACTTTGGAGAGCAGTTCTTC. The genes are TRBV5-1 and TRBJ2-1, with TRBD1 matching 9 bases. In germline, CDR1 is SGHRS, CDR2 YFSETQ. Unmatched junction bases numbered 13, after V lost 5 bases and J lost 10 bases. The length of the CDR3 is 15 residues.

This clonotype was found many times. This sequence joins TRBV20-1 and TRBJ1-6, with D possibly TRBD1 on 5 matching bases. Germline CDR1 is DFQATT and CDR2 is SNEGSKA (reference sequence). The CDR3 has 16 amino acids. Trimming took off 0 bases at V and 7 bases at J, with 16 bases between the two ends. CDR3 DNA: TGCAGTGCTAGAGATCGCAGGGCTGCGCGGAATTCACCCCTCCACTTT. Encoded protein: CSARDRRAARNSPLHF.

The sample holds many counts of this clonotype. The junction and the germline gene differ at one end; a read error may be behind it. This chain joins TRBV20-1 and TRBJ2-3; the match to TRBD2 covers 8 bases. CDR1 and CDR2 (germline): DFQATT, SNEGSKA (reference sequence). CDR3 length: 15 residues. CDR3 in amino acids: CNARVTGGAKDTQYF. DNA of the CDR3: TGCAATGCTAGAGTGACCGGGGGGGCCAAAGATACGCAGTATTTT.

This clonotype has at least ten counts. The chain links TRBV15 to TRBJ2-7; D may be TRBD1 or TRBD2 (5 bases each). V shed 0 bases and J shed 1 base, with 13 bases lying between them. This CDR3 region has 16 residues. Germline CDR1 LNHNV, CDR2 YYDKDF (reference sequence). DNA of the CDR3: TGTGCCACCAGCAGAGACCAGGGACGGAATTCCTACGAGCAGTACTTC. This encodes CATSRDQGRNSYEQYF.